This passage covers 10 T cell receptor beta chains from one sample sequenced in a study of shared clonotypes between healthy human individuals. Profiling relied on immunoSEQ multiplex PCR, and the TCRdb table lists in-frame clones only, not all of them. The sample has 550,000 to 800,000 clones, about 90% seen once. Input material: memory CD8+ T cells from PBMCs. Subset denoted: CD45RO+ cells pooled with CCR7-negative TemRA cells. These receptor sequences come from a man in his late teens or twenties in good health. Some clones in this sample may be carry-over from other donors' samples.

The chain has TRBV9 and TRBJ2-6; D is unclear. The CDR3 is 14 amino acids. V was cut by 2 bases and J by 1 base, with 4 bases left in between. CDR1 and CDR2 (germline): SGDLS, YYNGEE. The CDR3, as DNA: TGTGCCAGCAGCGTTACATCTGGGGCCAACGTCCTGACTTTC. Amino acid sequence: CASSVTSGANVLTF.

A remark on this clone: Other nucleotide sequences from this sample produce the same CDR3. CDR3 nucleotides: TGTGCCAGCAGCGTAGGTGGGTTCGGCACCGGGGAGCTGTTTTTT. Translating gives CASSVGGFGTGELFF. This chain uses TRBV9 with TRBJ2-2; D is unresolved. Germline V CDR1 and CDR2: SGDLS, YYNGEE. V was cut by 0 bases and J by 4 bases, with 10 bases left in between. This CDR3 comprises 15 residues.

This clone has a single count. V usage is TRBV4-2 and J usage is TRBJ2-2, with 9 positions matching TRBD2. Unmatched junction bases numbered 11, after V lost 3 bases and J lost 6 bases. The germline V gene has CDR1 LGHNA and CDR2 YNFKEQ. The CDR3 has 17 amino acids. The CDR3 DNA reads TGTGCCAGCAGCCACATTAGCGGGAGAGCGTTCTCCGGGGAGCTGTTTTTT. Its protein is CASSHISGRAFSGELFF.

The CDR3 reads CASSLAQGNLNEQFF. The CDR3 DNA is TGTGCCAGCAGCTTAGCGCAGGGGAATCTCAATGAGCAGTTCTTC. The chain couples TRBV7-9 to TRBJ2-1, with D tentatively TRBD1 (6 bases). The CDR3 extends over 15 amino acids. From germline, CDR1 is SEHNR and CDR2 FQNEAQ (reference sequence). V lost 0 bases, J lost 6 bases, and 12 bases lay in between.

This chain connects TRBV7-9 to TRBJ2-3; 9 nucleotides align to TRBD2. CDR1 SEHNR and CDR2 FQNEAQ come from the germline V gene (reference sequence). Losses at the gene ends were 4 bases for V and 4 bases for J; bases not matched to a gene: 9. The CDR3 loop spans 16 amino acids. CDR3: CASSYSGSISPDTQYF. In DNA form, the CDR3 reads TGTGCCAGCAGCTATAGCGGGAGTATCAGTCCAGATACGCAGTATTTT.

The rearrangement joins TRBV7-6 to TRBJ2-1, with 14 bases lining up with TRBD2. The CDR3 is made up of 16 amino acids. The junction had 8 bases not matched to a gene; V was cut back by 5 bases and J by 8 bases. Germline V gene data show CDR1 as SGHVS and CDR2 as FNYEAQ. The CDR3 bases are TGTGCCAGCAGCCCACGACTAGCGGGAGGGCGGGATGAGCAGTTCTTC. Translating gives CASSPRLAGGRDEQFF. The full variable domain, in which reference TRBV7-6 and TRBJ2-1 provide the parts outside the CDR3, is GAGVSQSPRYKVTKRGQDVALRCDPISGHVSLYWYRQALGQGPEFLTYFNYEAQQDKSGLPNDRFSAERPEGSISTLTIQRTEQRDSAMYRCASSPRLAGGRDEQFFGPGTRLTVL.

The chain is built from TRBV2 and TRBJ1-2, with 7 bases that match TRBD1. V shed 7 bases and J 8 bases; nucleotides not matched to a gene: 16. The V gene's germline CDR1 is SNHLY and CDR2 FYNNEI. CDR3 length equals 15 residues. The CDR3 bases are TGTGCCAGCAAAAAGGACAGGTCTTCATTCTTCGGCTACACCTTC. Protein: CASKKDRSSFFGYTF. Full variable domain (rest looked up from reference TRBV2 and TRBJ1-2): EPEVTQTPSHQVTQMGQEVILRCVPISNHLYFYWYRQILGQKVEFLVSFYNNEISEKSEIFDDQFSVERPDGSNFTLKIRSTKLEDSAMYFCASKKDRSSFFGYTFGSGTRLTVV.

This clone was observed a handful of times. The chain uses TRBV27 and TRBJ1-1, with D possibly being TRBD1 (5 bases). The ends were cut back, 5 bases at V and 1 base at J, with 11 bases in the middle. This CDR3 comprises 14 residues. Per the germline V gene, CDR1 is MNHEY and CDR2 is SMNVEV (reference sequence). DNA for the CDR3: TGTGCCAGCAGTGTACAGGTCTCGAACACTGAAGCTTTCTTT. Its protein product is CASSVQVSNTEAFF.

V usage is TRBV6-6 and J usage is TRBJ2-7, with no clear D. The CDR3 contains 14 residues. CDR1 MNHNY and CDR2 SVGAGI come from the germline V gene (reference sequence). Trimming removed 4 bases at V and 2 bases at J, with 12 bases between. CDR3 residues: CASSSVSSTYEQYF. DNA for the CDR3: TGTGCCAGCAGTTCCGTTTCAAGCACCTACGAGCAGTACTTC.

V and J are TRBV29-1 and TRBJ2-7; 9 nucleotides match TRBD1. Germline CDR1 reads SQVTM; CDR2 reads ANQGSEA. J lost 8 bases, V lost 3 bases, and 17 bases had no gene match. The CDR3 is 16 residues long. For the CDR3, the DNA is TGCAGCGTTGAGAGGAGTGGGGGGACAGGGAGCCTCAAGCAGTACTTC. It specifies CSVERSGGTGSLKQYF.